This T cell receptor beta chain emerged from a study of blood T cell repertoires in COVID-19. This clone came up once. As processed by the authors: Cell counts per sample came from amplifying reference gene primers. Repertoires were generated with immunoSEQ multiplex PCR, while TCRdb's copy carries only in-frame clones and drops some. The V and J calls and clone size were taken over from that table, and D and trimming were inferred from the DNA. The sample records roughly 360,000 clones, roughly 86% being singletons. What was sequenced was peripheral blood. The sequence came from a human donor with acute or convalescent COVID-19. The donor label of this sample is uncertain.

CDR3 nucleotide sequence: TGTGCCAGCAGGAGACAGGGGGCTGGGGCAGATACGCAGTATTTT. Translating it yields CASRRQGAGADTQYF. The J gene is TRBJ2-3, the V gene TRBV2; 10 nucleotides match TRBD1. Unmatched junction bases numbered 7, after V lost 6 bases and J lost 4 bases. Per germline, CDR1 SNHLY and CDR2 FYNNEI. This CDR3 spans 15 amino acids.